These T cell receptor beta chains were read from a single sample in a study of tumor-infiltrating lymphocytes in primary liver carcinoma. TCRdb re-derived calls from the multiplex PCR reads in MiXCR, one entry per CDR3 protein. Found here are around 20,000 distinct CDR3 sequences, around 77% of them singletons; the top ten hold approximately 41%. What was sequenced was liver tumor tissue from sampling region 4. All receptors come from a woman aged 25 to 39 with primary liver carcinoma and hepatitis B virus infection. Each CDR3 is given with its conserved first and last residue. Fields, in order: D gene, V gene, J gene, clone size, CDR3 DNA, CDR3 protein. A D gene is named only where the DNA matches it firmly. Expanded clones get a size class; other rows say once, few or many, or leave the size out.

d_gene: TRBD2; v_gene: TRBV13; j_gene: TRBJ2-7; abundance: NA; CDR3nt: TGTGCCAGCCGGCGGGGGAGCTCCTACGAGCAGTACTTC; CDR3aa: CASRRGSSYEQYF
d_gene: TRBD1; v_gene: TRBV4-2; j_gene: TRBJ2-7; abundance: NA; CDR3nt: TGTGCCAACAGCCAGGAACACAGGACAGGGGGACCGCGCGAGCAGTACTTC; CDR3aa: CANSQEHRTGGPREQYF
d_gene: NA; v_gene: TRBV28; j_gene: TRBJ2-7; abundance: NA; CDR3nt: TGTGCCAGCAGTTCCTCCTCAAGCGGCAACGAGCAGTACTTC; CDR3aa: CASSSSSSGNEQYF
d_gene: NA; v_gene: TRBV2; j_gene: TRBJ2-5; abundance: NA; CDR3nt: TGTGCCAGTAGTGTTGGCCAAGAGATCCAGTACTTC; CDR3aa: CASSVGQEIQYF
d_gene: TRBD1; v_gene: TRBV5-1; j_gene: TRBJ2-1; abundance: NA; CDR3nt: TGCGCCAGCAGCTGGGGAAGTGACAGGGCTCCCATTGAGCAGTTCTTC; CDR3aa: CASSWGSDRAPIEQFF
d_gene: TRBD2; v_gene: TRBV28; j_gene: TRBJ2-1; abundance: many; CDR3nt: TGTGCCAGCCCCATACTAGCGGGAGTTTTCGGCTACAATGAGCAGTTCTTC; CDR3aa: CASPILAGVFGYNEQFF
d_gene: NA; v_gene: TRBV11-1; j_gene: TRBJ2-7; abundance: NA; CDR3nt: TGTGCCAGCTGCCCCCGGGACGCCCGCTTCTACGAACAGTACTTC; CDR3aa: CASCPRDARFYEQYF
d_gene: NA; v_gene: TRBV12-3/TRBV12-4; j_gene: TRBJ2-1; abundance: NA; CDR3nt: TGTGCCAGCCGCTCGGTAAATCGGGAGAGGCCCTACAATGAGCAGTTCTTC; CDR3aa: CASRSVNRERPYNEQFF
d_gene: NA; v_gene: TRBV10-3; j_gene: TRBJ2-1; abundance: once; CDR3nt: TGTGTCATCAGTCCCGCGGTGACCCGGGATGAGCAGTCCTTC; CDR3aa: CVISPAVTRDEQSF
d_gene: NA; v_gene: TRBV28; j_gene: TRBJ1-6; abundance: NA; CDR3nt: TGTGCTAGCAGTGGACTATCTGGAGTTTCACCCCTCCACTTT; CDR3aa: CASSGLSGVSPLHF
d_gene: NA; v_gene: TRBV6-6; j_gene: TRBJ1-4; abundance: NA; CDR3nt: TGTGCCAGCGGGTGCCAGGGGTCTAATGAAAAACTGTTTTTT; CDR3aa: CASGCQGSNEKLFF
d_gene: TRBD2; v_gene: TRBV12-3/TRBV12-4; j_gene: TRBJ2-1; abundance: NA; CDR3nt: TGTGCCAGCAGCCTTTCCGGGACTAGTGGACTTGAGCACTTCTTC; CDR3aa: CASSLSGTSGLEHFF
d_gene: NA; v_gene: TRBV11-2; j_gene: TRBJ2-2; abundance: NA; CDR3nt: TGTGCCAGCAGCCCCGATCCTCAATTGAACACCGGGGACCCGTTTTTT; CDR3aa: CASSPDPQLNTGDPFF
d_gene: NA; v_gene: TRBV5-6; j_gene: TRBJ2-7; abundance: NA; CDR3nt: TGTGCTAGCAGCTTACGGACGGGGCTATCGCGGTACTTC; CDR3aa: CASSLRTGLSRYF
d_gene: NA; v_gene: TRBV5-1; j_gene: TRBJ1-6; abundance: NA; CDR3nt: TGCGCCAACAGCGGCCAGGGACCCTATAATTCACCCCTCCACTTC; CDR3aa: CANSGQGPYNSPLHF
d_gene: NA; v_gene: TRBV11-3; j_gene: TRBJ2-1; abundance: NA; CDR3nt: TGTGCCAGCAGCATGGATCTGGCAGGGAGCTCCTACAGTGAGCAGTCCTTC; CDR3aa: CASSMDLAGSSYSEQSF
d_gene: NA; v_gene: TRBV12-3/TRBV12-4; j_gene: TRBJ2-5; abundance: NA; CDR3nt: TGTAGCAGCAGCACCTACGCCGGGAGCGAAGAGGCCCAGTACTTC; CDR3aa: CSSSTYAGSEEAQYF
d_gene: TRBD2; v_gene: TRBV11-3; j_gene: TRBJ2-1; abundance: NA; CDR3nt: TGCCAGCAGCCGACTAGCGGGGAGGGGTATGAGCAGTTCTTC; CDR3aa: CQQPTSGEGYEQFF
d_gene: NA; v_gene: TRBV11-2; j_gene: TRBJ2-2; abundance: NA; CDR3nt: TGTGCCAGCAGCCCCGGTCCCCAATTGAACGCAGGGGAGCTGTTTTTT; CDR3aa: CASSPGPQLNAGELFF
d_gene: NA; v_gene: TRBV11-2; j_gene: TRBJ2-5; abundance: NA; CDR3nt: TGTGCCAGCAGCTTAGATCAGGGGAAACAAGAGACCCAGTACTTC; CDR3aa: CASSLDQGKQETQYF
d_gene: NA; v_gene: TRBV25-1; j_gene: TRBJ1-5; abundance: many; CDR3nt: TGTGCCAGCAGTGAGGGGACGGATGATCAGCCCCAGCATTTT; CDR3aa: CASSEGTDDQPQHF
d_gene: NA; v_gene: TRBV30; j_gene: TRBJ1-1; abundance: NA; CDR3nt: TGTGCCTGGACCGGCCAGGTGAACATTGAAGCCTCCTTT; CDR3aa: CAWTGQVNIEASF
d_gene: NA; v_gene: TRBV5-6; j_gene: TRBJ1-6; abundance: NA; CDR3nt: TGTGCCAGCAGCCATACCCTCGGGGCTCTTGATTCACCCCTCCACTTT; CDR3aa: CASSHTLGALDSPLHF
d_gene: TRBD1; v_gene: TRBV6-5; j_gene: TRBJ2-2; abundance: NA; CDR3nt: TGTGGCAGCAGTCCGCGGACAGGGCTCATCGGAGAGCTGTTTTTT; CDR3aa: CGSSPRTGLIGELFF
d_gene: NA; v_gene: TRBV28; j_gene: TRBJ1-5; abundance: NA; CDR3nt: TGTGCCAGCAGTTTTCGACCTAGCAATCAGCACCAGCATTTT; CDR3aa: CASSFRPSNQHQHF